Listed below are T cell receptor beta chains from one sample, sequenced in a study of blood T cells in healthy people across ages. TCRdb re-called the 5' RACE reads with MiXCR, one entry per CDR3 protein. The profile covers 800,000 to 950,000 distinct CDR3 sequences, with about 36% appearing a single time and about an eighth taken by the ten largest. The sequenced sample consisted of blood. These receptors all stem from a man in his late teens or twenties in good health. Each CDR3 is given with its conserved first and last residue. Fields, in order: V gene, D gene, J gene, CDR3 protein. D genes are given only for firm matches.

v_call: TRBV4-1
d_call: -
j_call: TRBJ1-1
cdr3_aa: CASSQFPDGTDEAFF

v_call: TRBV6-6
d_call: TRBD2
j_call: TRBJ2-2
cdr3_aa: CASSFAPGLGGSGELFF

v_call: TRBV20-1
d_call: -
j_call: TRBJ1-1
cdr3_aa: CSARDGRMNTEAFF

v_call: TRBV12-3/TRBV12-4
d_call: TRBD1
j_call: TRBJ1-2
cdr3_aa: CASRWTGQDGYTF

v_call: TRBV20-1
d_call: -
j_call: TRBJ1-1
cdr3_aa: CSVALPGRNTEAFF

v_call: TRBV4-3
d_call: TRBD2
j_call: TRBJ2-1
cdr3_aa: CASSPNPTGGLLSNEQFF

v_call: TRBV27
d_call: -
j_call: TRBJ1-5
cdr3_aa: CASSLTPYSNQPQHF

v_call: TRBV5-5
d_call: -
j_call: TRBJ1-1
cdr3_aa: CASSLWAEAFF

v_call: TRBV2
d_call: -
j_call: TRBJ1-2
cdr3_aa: CASSSRQAYGYTF

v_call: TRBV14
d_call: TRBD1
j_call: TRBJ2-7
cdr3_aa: CASSPRYGTGVSYEQYF

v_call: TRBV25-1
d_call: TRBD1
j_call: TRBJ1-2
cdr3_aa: CASSEDRGSDYGYTF

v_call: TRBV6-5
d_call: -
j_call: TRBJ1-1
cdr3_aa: CASSYSPRDPQLNTEAFF

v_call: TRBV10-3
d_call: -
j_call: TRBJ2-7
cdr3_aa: CAISGDAVGQYF

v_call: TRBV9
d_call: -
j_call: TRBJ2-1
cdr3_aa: CASSVGGGSEQFF

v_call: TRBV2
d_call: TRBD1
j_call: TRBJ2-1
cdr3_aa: CASRLGQGGSYEQFF

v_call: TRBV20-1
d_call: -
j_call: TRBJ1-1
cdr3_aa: CSANDSPNTEAFF

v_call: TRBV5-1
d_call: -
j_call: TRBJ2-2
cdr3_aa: CASSSLSGSNTGELFF

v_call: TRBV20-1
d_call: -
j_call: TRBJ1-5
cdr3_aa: CSARVRGTQPQHF

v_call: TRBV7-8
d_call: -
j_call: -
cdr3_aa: CASSLDRTATYEQYF

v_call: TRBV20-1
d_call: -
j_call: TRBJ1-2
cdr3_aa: CSARTDHGYTF

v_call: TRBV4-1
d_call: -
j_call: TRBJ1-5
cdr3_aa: CASSHWQSDGDQPQHF

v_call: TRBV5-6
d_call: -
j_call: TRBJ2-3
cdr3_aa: CASSLTGPGPEFGGTDTQYF

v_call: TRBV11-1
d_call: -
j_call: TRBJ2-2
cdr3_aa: CASSSAAGELFF

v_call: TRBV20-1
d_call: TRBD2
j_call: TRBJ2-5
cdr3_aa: CSARETSGRLETQYF